This T cell receptor beta chain was recovered during a study of beta chain features in type 1 diabetes. Germline CDR1 is SGHVS and CDR2 is FNYEAQ. Trimming left V 4 bases short and J 4 bases short, with 16 bases between. This CDR3 spans 16 amino acids. CD4+ naive, central memory, regulatory and stem cell-like memory subsets were isolated by sorting on CD45RO/CCR7/CD25/CD127/CD95/CD27. Every isolated RNA sample was fully reverse transcribed, so sequencing captured expressed TCRB transcripts. Approximately 3.7 million reads per sample on average were obtained from naive, central memory and regulatory T cell samples. The protocol was immunoSEQ multiplex PCR, while the TCRdb copy is restricted to in-frame clones and leaves out a portion. In the table there are over 200,000 clones, under 13% of which are singletons. Concerning this clone: Its cognate antigen is unknown.

Study results and limitations: Shorter templates might be favored by PCR, equally in patients and controls. Compared with healthy donors, patients appeared to share more similar naive, central memory and regulatory TCRB repertoires. Significant though moderate, a shortening of TCRB CDR3s appeared in all four CD4+ subsets of Type 1 diabetes patients.

The gene calls are TRBV7-6 and TRBJ2-2; perhaps TRBD2 as D (7 bases). This receptor was taken from a man aged 25 to 40 with type 1 diabetes. Source material: naive CD4+ T cells from blood. CDR3 coding DNA: TGTGCCAGCAGCTCGTGGGGGGGGGCCGGCACCGGGGAGCTGTTTTTT. This encodes CASSSWGGAGTGELFF.